These T cell receptor beta chains were read from a single sample in a study of shared clonotypes between healthy human individuals. Using immunoSEQ multiplex PCR, the repertoire was profiled, and TCRdb retains in-frame clones only, with some absent. This table holds about 680,000 clones, about two thirds found once. The source material was memory CD4+ T cells sorted from blood. The receptors were gathered from a woman aged 25-40 years in good health. The CDR3 runs from the conserved cysteine through the conserved F or W. Each record gives: J gene, V gene, clone size, CDR3 length, D gene, CDR3 protein, CDR3 DNA. A D gene is named only where the DNA matches it firmly. Not all rows give a size; the values are once, few, many and, for expanded clones, a class.

>TRBJ2-7|TRBV28|-|15|TRBD1
CASRPRDRGSNEQYF
TGTGCCAGCAGGCCCCGGGACAGGGGTTCCAACGAGCAGTACTTC
>TRBJ2-1|TRBV21-1|-|21|-
CASSKPRPTNDGRPKNNEQFF
TGTGCCAGCAGCAAACCACGACCAACAAATGACGGGAGGCCCAAAAACAATGAGCAGTTCTTC
>TRBJ2-7|TRBV7-9|-|15|-
CASSFEAGARYEQYF
TGTGCCAGCAGCTTTGAGGCAGGGGCACGCTACGAGCAGTACTTC
>TRBJ1-1|TRBV18|once|13|-
CASSSTLNTEAFF
TGTGCCAGCTCGTCGACACTGAACACTGAAGCTTTCTTT
>TRBJ1-3|TRBV5-4|-|17|-
CASSFQGVLQTGNTIYF
TGTGCCAGCAGCTTCCAAGGGGTTCTTCAAACTGGAAACACCATATATTTT
>TRBJ1-4|TRBV5-8|many|16|TRBD1
CASSFNPTGLNEKLFF
TGTGCCAGCAGCTTCAATCCGACAGGGCTAAATGAAAAACTGTTTTTT
>TRBJ2-2|TRBV11-2|once|14|-
CAGSQQLNTGELFF
TGTGCCGGGAGCCAGCAGCTTAACACCGGGGAGCTGTTTTTT
>TRBJ2-2|TRBV2|-|13|-
CASSVGVTGELFF
TGTGCCAGCAGTGTGGGGGTGACCGGGGAGCTGTTTTTT
>TRBJ2-5|TRBV2|once|15|TRBD2
CASTLLTSGMETQYF
TGTGCCAGCACTCTCCTGACTAGCGGGATGGAGACCCAGTACTTC
>TRBJ2-1|TRBV18|-|15|TRBD2
CASSPRTSGIGEQFF
TGTGCCAGCTCACCTAGGACTAGCGGGATCGGTGAGCAGTTCTTC
>TRBJ1-1|TRBV7-9|-|12|-
CAKSDINTEAFF
TGTGCCAAGTCCGACATAAACACTGAAGCTTTCTTT
>TRBJ2-7|TRBV18|medium-sized|12|-
CASSPDSYEQYF
TGTGCCAGCTCACCCGACTCCTACGAGCAGTACTTC
>TRBJ1-1|TRBV5-1|-|15|-
CASSLVVGGNTEAFF
TGCGCCAGCAGCTTGGTTGTTGGGGGAAACACTGAAGCTTTCTTT
>TRBJ1-1|TRBV5-1|-|15|-
CASSLGGVADTEAFF
TGCGCCAGCAGCTTGGGAGGGGTTGCGGACACTGAAGCTTTCTTT
>TRBJ1-2|TRBV6-6|-|15|-
CASTLRGGGVYGYTF
TGTGCCAGCACCCTACGCGGGGGCGGCGTCTATGGCTACACCTTC
>TRBJ1-2|TRBV28|-|12|-
CASSSSSYGYTF
TGTGCCAGCAGTTCTAGTAGCTATGGCTACACCTTC
>TRBJ2-2|TRBV5-4|-|17|TRBD2
CASRGLAGGLNTGELFF
TGTGCCAGCAGGGGACTAGCGGGGGGCCTGAACACCGGGGAGCTGTTTTTT
>TRBJ2-2|TRBV11-2|few|13|-
CASSSTWDGELFF
TGTGCCAGCAGCTCGACATGGGACGGGGAGCTGTTTTTT
>TRBJ2-7|TRBV2|-|13|-
CAASSGELYEQYF
TGTGCCGCGAGTTCAGGGGAGTTGTACGAGCAGTACTTC
>TRBJ1-2|TRBV7-2|-|15|TRBD1
CASSPGTGANYGYTF
TGTGCCAGCAGCCCCGGAACAGGGGCTAACTATGGCTACACCTTC
>TRBJ1-2|TRBV10-1|-|13|TRBD1
CARSGGLGYGYTF
TGCGCCAGATCAGGGGGCTTAGGCTATGGCTACACCTTC
>TRBJ2-3|TRBV5-5|-|13|-
CASSTVLTDTQYF
TGTGCCAGTAGTACTGTACTGACAGATACGCAGTATTTT
>TRBJ1-2|TRBV10-1|-|13|-
CASSSGANYGYTF
TGCGCCAGCAGTTCCGGGGCTAACTATGGCTACACCTTC
>TRBJ2-7|TRBV5-5|-|16|TRBD2
CASSSQQTSANYEQYF
TGTGCCAGCAGCTCGCAACAGACTAGCGCCAACTACGAGCAGTACTTC
>TRBJ1-2|TRBV29-1|-|12|TRBD1
CSVEEGAGGYTF
TGCAGCGTGGAAGAGGGGGCGGGTGGCTACACCTTC
>TRBJ2-3|TRBV7-2|-|15|-
CASSVIALTADTQYF
TGTGCCAGCAGCGTCATAGCGTTGACGGCAGATACGCAGTATTTT
>TRBJ2-7|TRBV6-5|-|12|-
CASSTGRYEQYF
TGTGCCAGCAGTACCGGTCGGTACGAGCAGTACTTC
>TRBJ2-7|TRBV19|-|15|TRBD2
CASSTLAGGLYEQYF
TGTGCCAGTAGTACCCTAGCGGGAGGGCTCTACGAGCAGTACTTC
>TRBJ2-1|TRBV28|-|15|TRBD1
CASSQGQGSHNEQFF
TGTGCCAGCAGCCAGGGACAGGGTTCCCACAATGAGCAGTTCTTC
>TRBJ1-3|TRBV28|-|15|-
CASSLGRYSGNTIYF
TGTGCCAGCAGTTTAGGCCGATACTCTGGAAACACCATATATTTT
>TRBJ2-5|TRBV5-1|-|15|TRBD1
CASSVGQGAFETQYF
TGCGCCAGCAGCGTAGGACAGGGGGCGTTTGAGACCCAGTACTTC
>TRBJ2-7|TRBV14|-|12|-
CASSQAGYEQYF
TGTGCCAGCAGCCAAGCGGGCTACGAGCAGTACTTC
>TRBJ1-5|TRBV30|-|13|-
CAWSPSADQPQHF
TGTGCCTGGAGTCCTTCAGCTGATCAGCCCCAGCATTTT
>TRBJ2-3|TRBV11-2|-|15|TRBD1
CASSLTGDRADTQYF
TGTGCCAGCAGCTTAACAGGGGATAGGGCAGATACGCAGTATTTT
>TRBJ1-1|TRBV28|-|16|-
CASRSARRGLNTEAFF
TGTGCCAGCAGGTCCGCACGACGGGGGTTGAACACTGAAGCTTTCTTT
>TRBJ2-5|TRBV5-1|-|19|TRBD2
CASSFQTSGRAARGETQYF
TGCGCCAGCAGCTTCCAGACTAGCGGGAGGGCTGCGAGGGGGGAGACCCAGTACTTC
>TRBJ1-1|TRBV11-2|-|16|-
CASSPPLLSSNTEAFF
TGTGCCAGCAGCCCGCCTCTTTTGTCCTCGAACACTGAAGCTTTCTTT
>TRBJ2-2|TRBV7-8|once|15|TRBD2
CASSFSGSFAGELFF
TGTGCCAGCAGCTTCAGCGGGAGCTTTGCCGGGGAGCTGTTTTTT
>TRBJ2-3|TRBV5-1|-|16|TRBD2
CASSWGSGSGADTQYF
TGCGCCAGCAGCTGGGGTAGCGGGAGTGGCGCAGATACGCAGTATTTT
>TRBJ2-7|TRBV7-2|-|13|-
CASSQTYSHEQYF
TGTGCCAGCAGCCAAACTTATAGTCACGAGCAGTACTTC
>TRBJ2-7|TRBV10-3|-|15|TRBD2
CAISENSGITTEQYF
TGTGCCATCAGTGAAAACAGCGGGATCACTACCGAGCAGTACTTC
>TRBJ1-2|TRBV18|-|15|-
CASSRSQGEGYGYTF
TGTGCCAGCTCACGAAGCCAGGGCGAGGGCTATGGCTACACCTTC
>TRBJ2-2|TRBV7-9|few|17|-
CASSPNRDSTHTGELFF
TGTGCCAGCAGTCCCAACCGGGACTCAACTCACACCGGGGAGCTGTTTTTT
>TRBJ2-3|TRBV5-1|many|18|TRBD2
CASSVGALLAGATDTQYF
TGCGCCAGCAGCGTTGGCGCCTTACTAGCGGGGGCCACAGATACGCAGTATTTT
>TRBJ2-7|TRBV2|-|13|-
CASIGQLVGKQYF
TGTGCCAGCATAGGACAGCTAGTTGGGAAGCAGTACTTC
>TRBJ2-5|TRBV2|-|14|-
CASSEATNYGTQYF
TGTGCCAGCAGTGAAGCCACTAATTATGGGACCCAGTACTTC
>TRBJ2-3|TRBV18|-|14|-
CASSPGRSTDTQYF
TGTGCCAGCTCACCGGGACGTAGCACAGATACGCAGTATTTT
>TRBJ2-1|TRBV9|-|14|-
CASSVAAVYNEQFF
TGTGCCAGCAGCGTAGCCGCAGTCTACAATGAGCAGTTCTTC
>TRBJ1-2|TRBV2|-|12|-
CASRTRGYGYTF
TGTGCCAGCAGGACGCGGGGCTATGGCTACACCTTC